The text below deals with one T cell receptor beta chain. Its antigen is as yet unknown. This entry is derived from a study of blood T cells in healthy people across ages. The ends lost 0 bases at V and 4 bases at J; junction bases unmatched: 2. Germline lookup yields CDR1 LNHNV and CDR2 YYDKDF (reference sequence). This CDR3 is 14 amino acids long. The second PCR ran roughly 6 to 12 cycles with a sample-barcoded 5' primer and J-beta primers. TCRdb called the 5' RACE reads again in MiXCR, with one record for every CDR3 protein. The profile shows 600,000 to 900,000 distinct CDR3 sequences, approximately 24% of them singletons. The study's findings and limits: Higher diversity and more naive CD4+ cells were features of long-lived donors, compared to aged donors.

Total RNA was extracted at no less than 6 micrograms per sample. Separately, the same data were catalogued under a study of T cells of mothers and their children. Per that paper: Three healthy Caucasian mothers, along with their six children, served as the donors. Per 15 ul, 1.5 ug of RNA was used, with all extracted RNA going into cDNA synthesis.

Sequencing was performed on blood. The source of this sequence is a boy younger than 18 in good health. The V call is TRBV15, the J call TRBJ1-2; 7 nucleotides line up with TRBD1. CDR3 in DNA: TGTGCCACCAGCAGAGATAGGACAGGCTATGGCTACACCTTC. Protein: CATSRDRTGYGYTF.